One and the same sample provided the 32 T cell receptor beta chains below, sequenced in a study of OX40 agonist ivuxolimab in advanced cancers. The data were produced by immunoSEQ multiplex PCR, yet TCRdb's version contains in-frame clones alone and is incomplete. The table has around 84,000 clones, about 92% seen once. The specimen comprised CD4+ or CD8+ T cells sorted from blood, sampled in a trial of the OX40 agonist ivuxolimab. The receptors derive from an adult with an advanced solid tumor such as melanoma, head and neck, liver or kidney cancer.

This sequence joins TRBV30 and TRBJ1-5; D not certain. Germline CDR1 is GTSNPN and CDR2 is SVGIG (reference sequence). Trimming took off 0 bases at V and 7 bases at J, with 13 bases between the two ends. The CDR3 loop spans 14 amino acids. The CDR3 loop reads CAWSVGGSGQPQHF. CDR3 nucleotide sequence: TGTGCCTGGAGTGTAGGAGGAAGTGGACAGCCCCAGCATTTT. The full variable domain, its missing parts supplied by reference TRBV30 and TRBJ1-5, is SQTIHQWPATLVQPVGSPLSLECTVEGTSNPNLYWYRQAAGRGLQLLFYSVGIGQISSEVPQNLSASRPQDRQFILSSKKLLLSDSGFYLCAWSVGGSGQPQHFGDGTRLSIL.

This clone appeared a single time. The rearrangement joins TRBV30 to TRBJ2-3, with 7 bases lining up with TRBD2. This CDR3 spans 14 amino acids. Per germline, CDR1 GTSNPN and CDR2 SVGIG (reference sequence). V gave up 4 bases and J gave up 6 bases; unmatched junction bases: 10. DNA of the CDR3: TGTGCCTGGACCCAGACCCGCGGGAGTGATACGCAGTATTTT. The encoded protein is CAWTQTRGSDTQYF.

The rearrangement joins TRBV5-1 to TRBJ2-1; D is unresolved. Looked up from germline, CDR1 is SGHRS and CDR2 is YFSETQ. V lost 8 bases to trimming and J lost 5 bases, with 17 bases between them. The CDR3 length is 14 residues. The DNA for the CDR3 is TGCGCCAGTAATCGGGTATTAAATAACAATGAGCAGTTCTTC. Translated: CASNRVLNNNEQFF.

This chain connects TRBV5-6 to TRBJ2-3; 7 bases line up with TRBD2. J gave up 0 bases and V 3 bases, and 4 bases lay outside the gene matches. Germline assignment: CDR1 SGHDT and CDR2 YYEEEE. This CDR3 has 15 residues. Here the CDR3 DNA reads TGTGCCAGCAGCTCAGCGGGGCCTAGCACAGATACGCAGTATTTT. Protein: CASSSAGPSTDTQYF. Full variable domain (outside the CDR3, taken from reference TRBV5-6 and TRBJ2-3): DAGVTQSPTHLIKTRGQQVTLRCSPKSGHDTVSWYQQALGQGPQFIFQYYEEEERQRGNFPDRFSGHQFPNYSSELNVNALLLGDSALYLCASSSAGPSTDTQYFGPGTRLTVL.

The chain employs TRBV6-6 and TRBJ1-4; no reliable D call. The V gene's germline CDR1 is MNHNY and CDR2 SVGAGI (reference sequence). V lost 0 bases and J 8 bases, leaving 7 bases between the germline ends. CDR3 length: 13 residues. The DNA of the CDR3 is TGTGCCAGCAGTTACTCCTTAGGGGAAAAACTGTTTTTT. As protein: CASSYSLGEKLFF.

The genes are TRBV11-2 and TRBJ2-3, with D uncertain. Germline-derived CDR1 and CDR2 are SGHAT and FQNNGV. The V gene lost 6 bases and the J gene lost 2 bases, with 15 bases spanning the gap. The CDR3 runs 15 residues. CDR3 loop: CASRATPFITDTQYF. In DNA, the CDR3 is TGTGCCAGCAGGGCGACTCCATTCATCACAGATACGCAGTATTTT.

J is TRBJ1-1 and V is TRBV30, with a possible D match to TRBD1 (5 bases). The germline CDR1 and CDR2 sequences are GTSNPN and SVGIG (reference sequence). This CDR3 contains 12 residues. Trimming cost V 5 bases and J 11 bases, with 18 bases left between them. In DNA form, the CDR3 reads TGTGCCTGGGGGGGAGGGCAGGAGATTGCTTTCTTT. Amino acids: CAWGGGQEIAFF.

In the case of this clone: Other DNA sequences in this sample translate to the same CDR3. The chain couples TRBV27 to TRBJ2-3, with 11 bases identical to TRBD2. Germline loops: CDR1 MNHEY, CDR2 SMNVEV (reference sequence). CDR3 length equals 15 residues. V shed 5 bases and J 4 bases; nucleotides not matched to a gene: 5. CDR3 sequence: CASSLGLAGPDTQYF. CDR3 nucleotide sequence: TGTGCCAGCAGTCTCGGACTAGCGGGCCCAGATACGCAGTATTTT.

The CDR3 protein is CASSQESRLAGLVETQYF. In DNA form, the CDR3 reads TGTGCCAGCAGCCAAGAGTCCAGGCTAGCGGGGTTAGTAGAGACCCAGTACTTC. This chain links TRBV4-2 with TRBJ2-5; 9 nucleotides match TRBD2. The CDR3 is 18 amino acids. Germline values: CDR1 LGHNA, CDR2 YNFKEQ. The V and J ends lost 0 bases and 4 bases, in that order; junction bases with no gene match: 12.

V gene TRBV5-1 combines with J gene TRBJ1-6; TRBD1 matches at 11 bases. J lost 4 bases, V lost 2 bases, and 8 bases had no gene match. The CDR3 has 18 residues. The V gene's germline CDR1 is SGHRS and CDR2 YFSETQ. The CDR3 nucleotides are TGCGCCAGCAGCTTAGGACAGGGGGCAGGAGAGTATAATTCACCCCTCCACTTT. This translates into CASSLGQGAGEYNSPLHF.

V usage is TRBV6-5 and J usage is TRBJ2-3; D is possibly TRBD2 (7 bases). V was shortened by 5 bases and J by 4 bases, with 16 bases between the two germline ends. This CDR3 is built from 15 residues. The V gene's germline CDR1 is MNHEY and CDR2 SVGAGI. The CDR3 coding sequence is TGTGCCAGCAGTCGGACAGAGGGGGGGGCAGATACGCAGTATTTT. It codes for CASSRTEGGADTQYF.

This chain joins TRBV19 and TRBJ1-2, with 7 bases matching TRBD1. Trimming removed 5 bases from V and 8 bases from J; junction bases left unmatched: 8. The germline V gene has CDR1 LNHDA and CDR2 SQIVND (reference sequence). CDR3 length: 13 residues. The DNA for the CDR3 is TGTGCCAGTAGTCGCGGACAGGCGATAGGCTACACCTTC. It encodes CASSRGQAIGYTF. Supplemented by reference TRBV19 and TRBJ1-2, the full variable domain reads DGGITQSPKYLFRKEGQNVTLSCEQNLNHDAMYWYRQDPGQGLRLIYYSQIVNDFQKGDIAEGYSVSREKKESFPLTVTSAQKNPTAFYLCASSRGQAIGYTFGSGTRLTVV.

This clone appeared a single time. The chain recombines TRBV27 with TRBJ1-5; possibly TRBD1 for D (5 bases). V was cut by 2 bases and J by 3 bases, with 8 bases left in between. This CDR3 region has 14 residues. From germline, CDR1 is MNHEY and CDR2 SMNVEV (reference sequence). The DNA for the CDR3 is TGTGCCAGCAGTTTAAGAGGGGCCAATCAGCCCCAGCATTTT. Its protein is CASSLRGANQPQHF.

The CDR3: CASSFPAGDGMAYNEQFF. In DNA, the CDR3 is TGTGCCAGCAGTTTTCCAGCGGGAGACGGGATGGCCTACAATGAGCAGTTCTTC. The genes are TRBV28 and TRBJ2-1, with 8 bases aligning to TRBD2. With V trimmed by 3 bases and J by 2 bases, 12 bases remained unmatched. The CDR3 has 18 amino acids. Germline assignment: CDR1 MDHEN and CDR2 SYDVKM.

This clone came up once. The J gene is TRBJ1-2, the V gene TRBV5-6, with D hard to call. The CDR3 runs to 13 residues. The germline V gene encodes CDR1 SGHDT and CDR2 YYEEEE. V was clipped by 1 base and J by 4 bases, with 8 bases between them. CDR3 nucleotides: TGTGCCAGCAGCTTGCCCGGCCTCTATGGCTACACCTTC. Amino acids: CASSLPGLYGYTF.

The gene calls are TRBV4-2 and TRBJ2-5; 11 bases are shared with TRBD2. The CDR3 length is 16 residues. The germline V gene has CDR1 LGHNA and CDR2 YNFKEQ. V shed 0 bases and J 9 bases; nucleotides not matched to a gene: 9. CDR3 coding DNA: TGTGCCAGCAGCCAAGATATTAGCGGGAGGGCTCGGGCCCAGTACTTC. It yields the protein CASSQDISGRARAQYF.

The V and J genes are TRBV7-6 and TRBJ1-1; D is possibly TRBD1 (5 bases). CDR3 length: 15 amino acids. Germline V gene sequence: CDR1 SGHVS, CDR2 FNYEAQ. Trimming removed 4 bases at V and 6 bases at J, with 18 bases between. This CDR3 is CASSSSVSLGAEAFF. DNA of the CDR3: TGTGCCAGCAGCTCCTCGGTGAGCCTGGGGGCTGAAGCTTTCTTT.

The chain carries TRBV28 and TRBJ2-5, with D possibly matching TRBD1 (5 bases). The germline gives CDR1 MDHEN, CDR2 SYDVKM. Trimming removed 2 bases at V and 5 bases at J, with 12 bases between. The CDR3 extends over 14 amino acids. CDR3 sequence reads: CASSLRGPTETQYF. The CDR3 DNA is TGTGCCAGCAGTTTAAGGGGCCCCACGGAGACCCAGTACTTC.

DNA of the CDR3: TGCGCCAGCAGCGCCATTTGGGGGGCGAATGAGCAGTTCTTC. It is translated as CASSAIWGANEQFF. The rearrangement uses TRBV5-1 and TRBJ2-1; D might be TRBD1 or TRBD2, each matching 6 bases. Germline V lookup: CDR1 SGHRS, CDR2 YFSETQ. V lost 4 bases and J lost 7, with 15 bases in between. CDR3 length: 14 amino acids.

The CDR3 loop reads CAWSATLTGGTEAFF. The CDR3 nucleotides are TGTGCCTGGAGTGCGACCCTTACGGGGGGCACTGAAGCTTTCTTT. V gene TRBV30 combines with J gene TRBJ1-1, with D possibly being TRBD1 (5 bases). The V end was cut by 1 base, the J end by 4 bases, with 16 bases between. Looked up from germline, CDR1 is GTSNPN and CDR2 is SVGIG (reference sequence). The CDR3 sequence is 15 residues long.

The sample holds one count of this clone. This sequence joins TRBV5-4 and TRBJ2-5; D gene ambiguous. CDR3 length equals 15 residues. Trimming stripped 0 bases from V and 2 bases from J, with 11 bases between. Germline lookup yields CDR1 SGHNT and CDR2 YYREEE (reference sequence). The chain's CDR3 is CASSLEVTNQETQYF. In nucleotides, the CDR3 is TGTGCCAGCAGCTTGGAGGTTACTAATCAAGAGACCCAGTACTTC.

The chain employs TRBV28 and TRBJ2-7, with 10 nucleotides matching TRBD1. This CDR3 has 17 residues. The V and J ends lost 0 bases and 7 bases, in that order; junction bases with no gene match: 12. Germline CDR1 reads MDHEN; CDR2 reads SYDVKM. The CDR3 region is CASSLWDLGQGVGEQYF. The CDR3 DNA is TGTGCCAGCAGTTTATGGGATCTCGGACAGGGGGTGGGAGAGCAGTACTTC.

The V gene is TRBV11-2, the J gene TRBJ2-5; TRBD1 is a possible D gene (6 bases). In germline, CDR1 is SGHAT, CDR2 FQNNGV. The CDR3 is 14 residues long. Trimming shortened V by 5 bases and J by 5 bases, and 15 bases separated the two germline ends. CDR3 sequence reads: CASSPWTVRETQYF. The CDR3 DNA sequence: TGTGCCAGCAGCCCCTGGACAGTTAGGGAGACCCAGTACTTC. Together with reference TRBV11-2 and TRBJ2-5, the CDR3 gives the full variable domain: EAGVAQSPRYKIIEKRQSVAFWCNPISGHATLYWYQQILGQGPKLLIQFQNNGVVDDSQLPKDRFSAERLKGVDSTLKIQPAKLEDSAVYLCASSPWTVRETQYFGPGTRLLVL.

The V call is TRBV2, the J call TRBJ2-2; a weak D match, TRBD2 (5 bases). Germline CDR1 SNHLY, CDR2 FYNNEI. The CDR3 length is 13 residues. V lost 11 bases, J lost 4 bases, and 14 bases lay in between. The CDR3 is CAQEEEITGELFF. CDR3 bases: TGTGCCCAAGAGGAGGAAATCACCGGGGAGCTGTTTTTT. The full variable domain, in which reference TRBV2 and TRBJ2-2 provide the parts outside the CDR3, is EPEVTQTPSHQVTQMGQEVILRCVPISNHLYFYWYRQILGQKVEFLVSFYNNEISEKSEIFDDQFSVERPDGSNFTLKIRSTKLEDSAMYFCAQEEEITGELFFGEGSRLTVL.

The chain uses TRBV7-6 and TRBJ1-5; possible D gene TRBD1, 6 bases. Between the trimmed V and J ends, which lost 3 bases and 11 bases, there was a span of 14 bases. The germline CDR1 and CDR2 sequences are SGHVS and FNYEAQ. This CDR3 spans 13 amino acids. In nucleotides, the CDR3 is TGTGCCAGCAGCTTCAGGGGATTCTCGGCCCAGCATTTT. Encoded protein: CASSFRGFSAQHF.

The chain recombines TRBV7-3 with TRBJ2-2, with no clear D. Trimming cost V 3 bases and J 6 bases, with 8 bases left between them. Germline loops: CDR1 SGHTA, CDR2 FQGTGA. The CDR3 loop spans 13 amino acids. CDR3 coding DNA: TGTGCCAGCAGCTTTGCAATCCCCGGGGAGCTGTTTTTT. Protein: CASSFAIPGELFF.

This chain links TRBV10-2 with TRBJ2-7; no firm D call. Looked up from germline, CDR1 is WSHSY and CDR2 is SAAADI. The CDR3 contains 12 residues. Between the trimmed V and J ends, which lost 11 bases and 2 bases, there was a span of 13 bases. CDR3 nucleotides: TGCGCCCCACCCTACCGAGCCTACGAGCAGTACTTC. This translates into CAPPYRAYEQYF.

A single count supports this clone. The rearrangement links TRBV18 to TRBJ2-5; D unresolved. V was cut by 10 bases and J by 5 bases, with 11 bases left in between. This CDR3 is built from 11 residues. Germline V CDR1 and CDR2: KGHSH, LQKENI. Written as DNA, the CDR3 is TGTGCCACCCGGGTTGGTGAGACCCAGTACTTC. It translates to CATRVGETQYF.

Comments on this clone: This sample also contains other DNA sequences that code for the same CDR3. V and J are TRBV25-1 and TRBJ1-3, with D unclear. Germline V gene sequence: CDR1 MGHDK, CDR2 SYGVNS. Between the trimmed V and J ends, which lost 2 bases and 9 bases, there was a span of 8 bases. The CDR3 has 12 residues. CDR3 sequence: CASSEQAGTIYF. For the CDR3, the DNA is TGTGCCAGCAGTGAACAAGCCGGCACCATATATTTT.

Here the CDR3 reads CASRGSPKDEQYF. In nucleotides, the CDR3 is TGTGCCAGCAGGGGGTCCCCCAAGGACGAGCAGTACTTC. This chain links TRBV2 with TRBJ2-7; the D is unclear. The CDR3 loop spans 13 amino acids. V lost 6 bases and J lost 5, with 14 bases in between. Germline V gene lookup returns CDR1 SNHLY and CDR2 FYNNEI.

This clone appeared once. This chain links TRBV9 with TRBJ2-1; TRBD2 might be the D (5 bases). Deletions cut 1 base from V and 4 bases from J, with 12 bases between. Germline V lookup: CDR1 SGDLS, CDR2 YYNGEE. The CDR3 length is 15 residues. The CDR3 sequence is CASSVSSGIYNEQFF. CDR3 sequence (DNA): TGTGCCAGCAGCGTATCCAGCGGAATATACAATGAGCAGTTCTTC.

In the case of this clone: This CDR3 is also generated by other DNA sequences in the sample. This chain joins TRBV19 and TRBJ2-1; D is unclear. CDR3 length: 13 residues. The V and J ends lost 6 bases and 0 bases respectively, with 6 bases between them. Per germline, CDR1 LNHDA and CDR2 SQIVND (reference sequence). CDR3 nucleotides: TGTGCCAGTAGCCTGTCCTCCTACAATGAGCAGTTCTTC. This translates into CASSLSSYNEQFF.